This is a list of T cell receptor beta chains from one sample in a study of T cells in Graves' hyperthyroidism and ophthalmopathy. TCRdb reprocessed the multiplex PCR reads with MiXCR, giving one entry per CDR3 protein. The sample lists roughly 700,000 distinct CDR3 sequences; 15% to 20% were seen once. The sequencing input was blood. The receptor set was obtained from a man aged 45 to 65 with Graves' hyperthyroidism. The CDR3 runs from the conserved cysteine through the conserved F or W. Fields, in order: V gene, D gene, J gene, clone size, CDR3 DNA, CDR3 protein. D genes are given only for firm matches. Clone size is not always given. Where it is, it says once, few, many or a class for expanded clones.

TRBV30	NA	TRBJ2-7	many	TGTGCCTGGAGTGCCTCCTACGAGCAGTACTTC	CAWSASYEQYF
TRBV6-6	TRBD1	TRBJ1-1	NA	TGTGCCAGCAGTTACCTCACAGGGGACACTGAAGCTTTCTTT	CASSYLTGDTEAFF
TRBV20-1	TRBD2	TRBJ2-7	NA	TGCAGTGCTAGTCTTCTAGCGGGAGGGCTCTCCTACGAGCAGTACTTC	CSASLLAGGLSYEQYF
TRBV29-1	TRBD2	TRBJ2-3	NA	TGCAGCGTTGAAGTGAAAAGCGGGAGGGCCCCAGATACGCAGTATTTT	CSVEVKSGRAPDTQYF
TRBV28	NA	TRBJ2-1	many	TGTGCCAGCAGTCAACAGGGTAGTGGGAACAATGAGCAGTTCTTC	CASSQQGSGNNEQFF
TRBV6-1	NA	TRBJ2-1	few	TGTGCCAGCAGTTATTTAAGGGAGATCAGTTACAATGAGCAGTTCTTC	CASSYLREISYNEQFF
TRBV27	TRBD1	TRBJ1-1	many	TGTGCCAGCAGTTTAGGACCACAGGGGGAGCAGGCTTTCTTT	CASSLGPQGEQAFF
TRBV27	NA	TRBJ2-2	many	TGTGCCAGCAGTTTATACAGGGACGCCCGGTCGACCGGGGAGCTGTTTTTT	CASSLYRDARSTGELFF
TRBV20-1	NA	TRBJ1-2	few	TGCAGTGCTAGAGAGGGGACCCGTGTTTATGAAGGCTACACCTTC	CSAREGTRVYEGYTF
TRBV9	NA	TRBJ1-2	few	TGTGCCAGCAGCCCCCAGGGGAGAGTAGACTATGGCTACACCTTC	CASSPQGRVDYGYTF
TRBV6-1	NA	TRBJ2-6	NA	TGTGCCAGCAGCCAAACAACTTCTGGGGCCAACGTCCTGACTTTC	CASSQTTSGANVLTF
TRBV7-8	TRBD1	TRBJ1-2	many	TGTGCCAGCAGCTTAGAGGGGAGCGGGACAGGGGAACATGGCTACACCTTC	CASSLEGSGTGEHGYTF
TRBV28	NA	TRBJ2-1	many	TGTGCCAGCAGTTTATCAGGCAGGGTTAATGAGCAGTTCTTC	CASSLSGRVNEQFF
TRBV7-9	TRBD2	TRBJ2-1	NA	TGTGCCAGCAGCCTAGACGCAGGAGGACTAGCGGGAGACAATGAGCAGTTCTTC	CASSLDAGGLAGDNEQFF
TRBV30	TRBD1	TRBJ2-2	many	TGTGCCTGGAGTGACAGGGGGCTGTGGACCGGGGAGCTGTTTTTT	CAWSDRGLWTGELFF
TRBV7-3	TRBD2	TRBJ2-2	NA	TGTGCCAGCAGCTTAATAGCCCGACTAGCGGGAACCACCGGGGAGCTGTTTTTT	CASSLIARLAGTTGELFF
TRBV6-1	TRBD1	TRBJ2-1	NA	TGTGCCAGCAGACGACAGGGATTGAATGAGCAGTTCTTC	CASRRQGLNEQFF
TRBV5-6	TRBD2	TRBJ2-7	NA	TGTGTCAGCAGCGGGTGGACTAGCGGGGTGTCCTACGAGCAGTACTTC	CVSSGWTSGVSYEQYF
TRBV12-3/TRBV12-4	NA	TRBJ2-1	NA	TGTGCGAGCAGTTTAGTAGCAGGGACTGAGCAGTTCTTC	CASSLVAGTEQFF
TRBV3-1	NA	TRBJ2-7	few	TGTGCCAGCAGCCAAGAGAGGAACGTTTTTGCGGATTCCTACGAGCAGTACTTC	CASSQERNVFADSYEQYF